These T cell receptor beta chains were read from a single sample in a study of beta chain features in type 1 diabetes. Produced via immunoSEQ multiplex PCR; TCRdb's table is partial and in-frame only. The sample carries around 250,000 clones, about 70% recorded once. Material: naive CD4+ T cells from blood. Source of these receptors: a man between 25 and 39 years old in good health. Both conserved end residues are part of each CDR3. A D gene is named only where the DNA matches it firmly. Size is stated for part of the rows, as once, few or many counts, or as a class when the clone is expanded.

abundance: few
d_gene: .
j_gene: TRBJ2-2
v_gene: TRBV4-1
CDR3aa: CASSPEGGFLTGELFF
CDR3nt: TGCGCCAGCAGCCCGGAAGGTGGCTTCCTCACCGGGGAGCTGTTTTTT

abundance: few
d_gene: .
j_gene: TRBJ2-5
v_gene: TRBV29-1
CDR3aa: CSVVSLAETQYF
CDR3nt: TGCAGCGTTGTATCGTTAGCAGAGACCCAGTACTTC

abundance: .
d_gene: .
j_gene: TRBJ2-3
v_gene: TRBV7-2
CDR3aa: CASSLESVRTKDTQYF
CDR3nt: TGTGCCAGCAGCTTAGAAAGTGTCAGGACTAAAGATACGCAGTATTTT

abundance: .
d_gene: .
j_gene: TRBJ1-1
v_gene: TRBV14
CDR3aa: CASSQQGIRNTEAFF
CDR3nt: TGTGCCAGCAGCCAACAGGGGATCAGGAACACTGAAGCTTTCTTT

abundance: .
d_gene: .
j_gene: TRBJ2-5
v_gene: TRBV2
CDR3aa: CASRDNQETQYF
CDR3nt: TGTGCCAGCAGGGACAACCAAGAGACCCAGTACTTC

abundance: few
d_gene: .
j_gene: TRBJ1-6
v_gene: TRBV7-9
CDR3aa: CASSLGEYNSPLHF
CDR3nt: TGTGCCAGCAGCTTGGGAGAGTATAATTCACCCCTCCACTTT

abundance: .
d_gene: TRBD2
j_gene: TRBJ2-1
v_gene: TRBV13
CDR3aa: CASSNQLVAGPYNEQFF
CDR3nt: TGTGCCAGCAGCAATCAACTAGTAGCGGGCCCCTACAATGAGCAGTTCTTC

abundance: .
d_gene: TRBD1
j_gene: TRBJ1-1
v_gene: TRBV29-1
CDR3aa: CSVEGTGRTEAFF
CDR3nt: TGCAGCGTTGAAGGGACAGGGCGTACTGAAGCTTTCTTT

abundance: .
d_gene: .
j_gene: TRBJ2-5
v_gene: TRBV9
CDR3aa: CASSVGQVTQETQYF
CDR3nt: TGTGCCAGCAGCGTAGGACAGGTGACCCAAGAGACCCAGTACTTC

abundance: .
d_gene: TRBD1
j_gene: TRBJ2-2
v_gene: TRBV11-2
CDR3aa: CASSLGTGHTGELFF
CDR3nt: TGTGCCAGCAGCTTAGGGACAGGGCACACCGGGGAGCTGTTTTTT

abundance: .
d_gene: TRBD1
j_gene: TRBJ2-1
v_gene: TRBV7-9
CDR3aa: CASSFGTDYNEQFF
CDR3nt: TGTGCCAGCAGCTTCGGGACAGACTACAATGAGCAGTTCTTC

abundance: once
d_gene: .
j_gene: TRBJ2-7
v_gene: TRBV29-1
CDR3aa: CSVESTGTYVSYEQYF
CDR3nt: TGCAGCGTTGAATCGACCGGGACATACGTTTCCTACGAGCAGTACTTC

abundance: .
d_gene: .
j_gene: TRBJ2-6
v_gene: TRBV14
CDR3aa: CASSSGGGLPGANVLTF
CDR3nt: TGTGCCAGCAGCTCCGGAGGGGGGCTGCCTGGGGCCAACGTCCTGACTTTC

abundance: .
d_gene: .
j_gene: TRBJ2-7
v_gene: TRBV4-3
CDR3aa: CASSQAPQGHEQYF
CDR3nt: TGCGCCAGCAGCCAAGCCCCCCAAGGGCACGAGCAGTACTTC

abundance: .
d_gene: .
j_gene: TRBJ2-3
v_gene: TRBV30
CDR3aa: CAWTSSSTQYF
CDR3nt: TGTGCCTGGACCTCTAGTTCTACGCAGTATTTT

abundance: .
d_gene: .
j_gene: TRBJ2-5
v_gene: TRBV5-1
CDR3aa: CASSLVQETQYF
CDR3nt: TGCGCCAGCAGCTTGGTCCAAGAGACCCAGTACTTC

abundance: .
d_gene: .
j_gene: TRBJ2-1
v_gene: TRBV2
CDR3aa: CASSEPGFGNEQFF
CDR3nt: TGTGCCAGCAGTGAACCGGGATTTGGTAATGAGCAGTTCTTC

abundance: .
d_gene: .
j_gene: TRBJ2-1
v_gene: TRBV30
CDR3aa: CAWQELTSYNEQFF
CDR3nt: TGTGCCTGGCAAGAGCTAACATCCTACAATGAGCAGTTCTTC

abundance: .
d_gene: TRBD2
j_gene: TRBJ2-1
v_gene: TRBV2
CDR3aa: CASSPRWTSANEQFF
CDR3nt: TGTGCCAGCAGCCCCCGGTGGACTAGCGCCAATGAGCAGTTCTTC

abundance: .
d_gene: TRBD2
j_gene: TRBJ2-5
v_gene: TRBV7-9
CDR3aa: CASSPGRREGTQYF
CDR3nt: TGTGCCAGCAGTCCAGGCCGGCGGGAGGGGACCCAGTACTTC

abundance: .
d_gene: TRBD2
j_gene: TRBJ2-3
v_gene: TRBV30
CDR3aa: CAWSGTSPDTQYF
CDR3nt: TGTGCCTGGAGTGGGACTAGTCCAGATACGCAGTATTTT

abundance: .
d_gene: .
j_gene: TRBJ1-6
v_gene: TRBV4-3
CDR3aa: CASSQVGGSPLHF
CDR3nt: TGCGCCAGCAGCCAAGTTGGTGGTTCACCCCTCCACTTT

abundance: .
d_gene: .
j_gene: TRBJ2-2
v_gene: TRBV5-1
CDR3aa: CASSGFLGTGELFF
CDR3nt: TGCGCCAGCAGTGGTTTCCTTGGGACCGGGGAGCTGTTTTTT

abundance: .
d_gene: .
j_gene: TRBJ2-7
v_gene: TRBV29-1
CDR3aa: CSVDRDIGLDEQYF
CDR3nt: TGCAGCGTTGATAGGGACATAGGCCTGGACGAGCAGTACTTC

abundance: .
d_gene: TRBD2
j_gene: TRBJ2-5
v_gene: TRBV4-3
CDR3aa: CASSQGSLAGGPITETQYF
CDR3nt: TGCGCCAGCAGCCAAGGTTCCCTAGCGGGAGGGCCTATAACGGAGACCCAGTACTTC

abundance: .
d_gene: .
j_gene: TRBJ1-1
v_gene: TRBV30
CDR3aa: CAWSVERNTEAFF
CDR3nt: TGTGCCTGGAGTGTAGAAAGGAACACTGAAGCTTTCTTT

abundance: .
d_gene: .
j_gene: TRBJ2-5
v_gene: TRBV25-1
CDR3aa: CASSSRMKETQYF
CDR3nt: TGTGCCAGCAGTTCCAGGATGAAAGAGACCCAGTACTTC

abundance: .
d_gene: .
j_gene: TRBJ2-3
v_gene: TRBV14
CDR3aa: CASSQVSGIASDTQYF
CDR3nt: TGTGCCAGCAGCCAAGTCTCCGGGATCGCTTCAGATACGCAGTATTTT

abundance: few
d_gene: .
j_gene: TRBJ2-7
v_gene: TRBV14
CDR3aa: CASSLYRGKQYF
CDR3nt: TGTGCCAGCAGCCTTTACAGAGGCAAGCAGTACTTC

abundance: .
d_gene: TRBD2
j_gene: TRBJ2-3
v_gene: TRBV29-1
CDR3aa: CSVEDSSGSPPDTQYF
CDR3nt: TGCAGCGTTGAAGATTCGAGCGGGAGCCCCCCAGATACGCAGTATTTT

abundance: .
d_gene: .
j_gene: TRBJ2-1
v_gene: TRBV29-1
CDR3aa: CSVVRQASNEQFF
CDR3nt: TGCAGCGTTGTGAGGCAGGCAAGCAATGAGCAGTTCTTC

abundance: .
d_gene: TRBD1
j_gene: TRBJ1-4
v_gene: TRBV2
CDR3aa: CASSDPTGFEKLFF
CDR3nt: TGTGCCAGCAGTGACCCGACAGGGTTTGAAAAACTGTTTTTT

abundance: .
d_gene: TRBD1
j_gene: TRBJ2-7
v_gene: TRBV29-1
CDR3aa: CSVEQGESYEQYF
CDR3nt: TGCAGCGTTGAACAGGGGGAGTCCTACGAGCAGTACTTC

abundance: .
d_gene: .
j_gene: TRBJ1-1
v_gene: TRBV30
CDR3aa: CAWTPYRQARNTEAFF
CDR3nt: TGTGCCTGGACCCCGTACAGGCAGGCCCGGAACACTGAAGCTTTCTTT

abundance: few
d_gene: .
j_gene: TRBJ2-3
v_gene: TRBV29-1
CDR3aa: CSVDSNTDTQYF
CDR3nt: TGCAGCGTTGATTCCAACACAGATACGCAGTATTTT

abundance: .
d_gene: .
j_gene: TRBJ2-1
v_gene: TRBV13
CDR3aa: CASSSGTYEQFF
CDR3nt: TGTGCCAGCAGCTCCGGGACATATGAGCAGTTCTTC

abundance: .
d_gene: .
j_gene: TRBJ2-1
v_gene: TRBV11-2
CDR3aa: CASSLISEAVEQFF
CDR3nt: TGTGCCAGCAGCTTAATCTCCGAGGCGGTTGAGCAGTTCTTC

abundance: few
d_gene: .
j_gene: TRBJ2-1
v_gene: TRBV4-3
CDR3aa: CASSQVWSGSYNEQFF
CDR3nt: TGCGCCAGCAGCCAAGTGTGGTCCGGCTCCTACAATGAGCAGTTCTTC

abundance: .
d_gene: .
j_gene: TRBJ1-2
v_gene: TRBV4-2
CDR3aa: CASSQQGLRGYTF
CDR3nt: TGTGCCAGCAGCCAACAGGGGCTTCGAGGCTACACCTTC

abundance: .
d_gene: TRBD2
j_gene: TRBJ2-1
v_gene: TRBV2
CDR3aa: CASRPGLVGEQFF
CDR3nt: TGTGCCAGCAGACCCGGACTAGTCGGTGAGCAGTTCTTC

abundance: .
d_gene: .
j_gene: TRBJ2-1
v_gene: TRBV30
CDR3aa: CAWSVPAGSYNEQFF
CDR3nt: TGTGCCTGGAGTGTACCAGCGGGCTCCTACAATGAGCAGTTCTTC

abundance: .
d_gene: .
j_gene: TRBJ2-1
v_gene: TRBV30
CDR3aa: CAWSGGTPYNEQFF
CDR3nt: TGTGCCTGGAGTGGGGGGACCCCATACAATGAGCAGTTCTTC

abundance: .
d_gene: TRBD2
j_gene: TRBJ2-5
v_gene: TRBV7-9
CDR3aa: CASSPRLAGGKETQYF
CDR3nt: TGTGCCAGCAGCCCCCGACTAGCGGGAGGGAAAGAGACCCAGTACTTC

abundance: .
d_gene: .
j_gene: TRBJ2-5
v_gene: TRBV5-1
CDR3aa: CASSRDGNQETQYF
CDR3nt: TGCGCCAGCAGCAGGGACGGGAACCAAGAGACCCAGTACTTC

abundance: .
d_gene: .
j_gene: TRBJ1-5
v_gene: TRBV2
CDR3aa: CASTQGLRPQHF
CDR3nt: TGTGCCAGCACTCAGGGGCTACGGCCCCAGCATTTT

abundance: .
d_gene: TRBD2
j_gene: TRBJ2-3
v_gene: TRBV15
CDR3aa: CATSSSGISTDTQYF
CDR3nt: TGTGCCACCAGCAGTAGCGGGATAAGTACAGATACGCAGTATTTT

abundance: .
d_gene: TRBD1
j_gene: TRBJ1-2
v_gene: TRBV6-5
CDR3aa: CASSLDRRRSYGYTF
CDR3nt: TGTGCCAGCAGCCTGGACAGGAGGAGGTCCTATGGCTACACCTTC

abundance: .
d_gene: TRBD2
j_gene: TRBJ2-7
v_gene: TRBV9
CDR3aa: CASSLQSGVGEQYF
CDR3nt: TGTGCCAGCAGCCTCCAGAGCGGGGTGGGCGAGCAGTACTTC